A single sample is the source of the 5 T cell receptor beta chains below, sequenced in a study of shared clonotypes between healthy human individuals (dated by TCRdb to the early 2020s). Library prep was done by the immunoSEQ multiplex PCR assay. Imported from immuneACCESS, the table was reduced by TCRdb to in-frame sequences with V and J called. These copies leave out some clones; in studies compared against another copy, an unresolved V gene accounts for under half, and the cause of the remainder is not known. For this sample there are about 530,000 clones; nearly 80% appear just once. The leading ten clones occupy around an eighth of the sample. The source material was PBMCs. The receptors originated from a woman in her thirties or forties in good health. Some clones in this sample may be carry-over from other donors' samples.

The chain employs TRBV5-4 and TRBJ1-2; D remains ambiguous. The CDR3 contains 13 residues. Looked up from germline, CDR1 is SGHNT and CDR2 is YYREEE (reference sequence). Trimming shortened V by 0 bases and J by 2 bases, and 5 bases separated the two germline ends. CDR3 DNA sequence: TGTGCCAGCAGCTTGGTTTCAAACTATGGCTACACCTTC. Translating gives CASSLVSNYGYTF.

The sample holds many counts of this clone. The chain uses TRBV11-2 and TRBJ1-3; D possibly corresponds to TRBD1 (5 bases). Germline lookup yields CDR1 SGHAT and CDR2 FQNNGV. The CDR3 contains 14 residues. Trimming removed 1 base from V and 3 bases from J, with 7 bases in between. CDR3 coding DNA: TGTGCCAGCAGCTTAGCACAGGATGGAAACACCATATATTTT. Translated: CASSLAQDGNTIYF.

The chain recombines TRBV6-1 with TRBJ2-7, with TRBD2 identical over 8 bases. The J segment lost 1 base and the V segment lost 2 bases, leaving 4 bases of the junction unmatched. Germline CDR1 MNHNS, CDR2 SASEGT. The CDR3 is 15 amino acids. CDR3 sequence: CASSERGLGSYEQYF. CDR3 coding DNA: TGTGCCAGCAGTGAAAGGGGACTAGGATCCTACGAGCAGTACTTC.

The CDR3 region is CATSRDLAEGREQYF. The CDR3 coding sequence is TGTGCCACCAGCAGAGATCTGGCAGAGGGGCGCGAGCAGTACTTC. V is TRBV15 and J is TRBJ2-7; D is tentatively TRBD1 or TRBD2 (5 bases each). The CDR3 runs 15 residues. Trimming cost V 0 bases and J 6 bases, with 15 bases left between them. Germline-derived CDR1 and CDR2 are LNHNV and YYDKDF (reference sequence). The complete variable domain, with remaining parts taken from reference TRBV15 and TRBJ2-7, reads DAMVIQNPRYQVTQFGKPVTLSCSQTLNHNVMYWYQQKSSQAPKLLFHYYDKDFNNEADTPDNFQSRRPNTSFCFLDIRSPGLGDTAMYLCATSRDLAEGREQYFGPGTRLTVT.

This clone showed up just once. V usage is TRBV19 and J usage is TRBJ2-7; perhaps TRBD2 as D (5 bases). The CDR3 totals 12 residues. V was clipped by 3 bases and J by 3 bases, with 6 bases between them. Germline assignment: CDR1 LNHDA and CDR2 SQIVND (reference sequence). The CDR3 region has the DNA TGTGCCAGTAGTATCCGGGGCTACGAGCAGTACTTC. It translates to CASSIRGYEQYF.